This TCR beta chain is drawn from a study of blood T cells in healthy people across ages. Germline assignment: CDR1 SGHTS and CDR2 YDEGEE. This CDR3 contains 17 residues. For this clonotype: No antigen is known for it. At one of its ends the junction is not consistent with the germline gene, which may arise from a read error.

Next came a second PCR, run for about 7 to 12 cycles, which used a sample-barcoded 5' primer along with a J-beta primer mix. Each of the samples gave a minimum of 2.5 million paired-end reads that contained CDR3. TCRdb re-analysed the 5' RACE reads in MiXCR, keeping a single row per CDR3 protein. This sample has 650,000 to 950,000 distinct CDR3 sequences; under 45% occur once, and the top ten carry around 18%. Overall study findings and caveats: Both higher diversity and more naive CD4+ cells marked long-lived donors when set against aged donors. Age brought a roughly linear fall in TCR beta diversity measured per million T cells.

This chain connects TRBV5-8 to TRBJ2-1, with 12 bases matching TRBD2. The sequence was obtained from a man aged 55 to 70 in good health. The sequenced sample was blood. As DNA, the CDR3 is TGTGCCAACAGCTCGTATCTAGCGGGGGGGGTCAAGGATGAGCAGTTCTTC. It yields the protein CANSSYLAGGVKDEQFF.